This entry lists 10 T cell receptor beta chains sequenced from one sample in a study of blood T cell repertoires in COVID-19. Assay used: immunoSEQ multiplex PCR; TCRdb lists only in-frame clones, some missing. The sample gives 250,000 or so clones, roughly 79% of which show up once; 1.5% to 2% is in the top ten. The sample consisted of peripheral blood. These receptors all stem from a woman of 80 years or more with acute or convalescent COVID-19.

There are a few counts of this clone. This chain connects TRBV5-1 to TRBJ2-1; D is possibly TRBD2 (7 bases). This CDR3 has 15 residues. CDR1 is SGHRS, CDR2 YFSETQ, per germline. Deletions cut 5 bases from V and 7 bases from J, with 19 bases between. The CDR3, as DNA: TGCGCCAGCAGTGCTGACGGCGGGGGCGGAAATGAGCAGTTCTTC. This gives the protein CASSADGGGGNEQFF.

The V gene is TRBV28, the J gene TRBJ1-2, with a weak D call TRBD1 (6 bases). In germline, CDR1 is MDHEN, CDR2 SYDVKM. Trimming took 6 bases from V and 7 from J, leaving 12 bases between them. The CDR3 is made up of 12 amino acids. Here the CDR3 DNA reads TGTGCCAGCAGCCAGGGGATTATTGGCTACACCTTC. This encodes CASSQGIIGYTF.

The V gene is TRBV18, the J gene TRBJ2-7, with 10 bases lining up with TRBD1. Germline lookup yields CDR1 KGHSH and CDR2 LQKENI. The V segment lost 3 bases and the J segment 2 bases; nucleotides outside the gene matches: 4. This CDR3 region has 15 residues. The DNA for the CDR3 is TGTGCCAGCTCACCGGGACAGGGGAATCCCTACGAGCAGTACTTC. This encodes CASSPGQGNPYEQYF.

The chain couples TRBV7-9 to TRBJ2-3; 8 bases are a match to TRBD2. V gave up 5 bases and J gave up 1 base; unmatched junction bases: 5. Per germline, CDR1 SEHNR and CDR2 FQNEAQ (reference sequence). This CDR3 has 15 amino acids. Here the CDR3 reads CASSPRGARTDTQYF. CDR3 DNA: TGTGCCAGCAGCCCGCGGGGGGCCCGCACAGATACGCAGTATTTT.

The chain links TRBV7-3 to TRBJ1-1; D call uncertain. The CDR3 extends over 15 amino acids. V lost 0 bases and J 6 bases, leaving 14 bases between the germline ends. Per the germline V gene, CDR1 is SGHTA and CDR2 is FQGTGA. This chain's CDR3 is CASSLTAAGQAEAFF. In nucleotides, the CDR3 is TGTGCCAGCAGCTTAACAGCGGCCGGGCAGGCTGAAGCTTTCTTT.

This clone has a handful of counts. The gene calls are TRBV5-1 and TRBJ1-4; 8 nucleotides match TRBD1. CDR3 length equals 15 residues. Germline assignment: CDR1 SGHRS and CDR2 YFSETQ. V shed 4 bases, J shed 5 bases, and the junction held 7 bases outside the gene matches. Here the CDR3 DNA reads TGCGCCAGCAGCCCCCGGACAGGGAGCAATGAAAAACTGTTTTTT. Translating it yields CASSPRTGSNEKLFF.

This rearrangement joins TRBV5-1 to TRBJ2-7; 9 positions match TRBD2. Germline CDR1 and CDR2: SGHRS and YFSETQ. V gave up 0 bases and J gave up 5 bases; unmatched junction bases: 9. The CDR3 has 16 amino acids. The CDR3 protein is CASSLAPAGGPNEQYF. The CDR3 DNA reads as TGCGCCAGCAGCTTGGCCCCAGCGGGAGGCCCCAACGAGCAGTACTTC.

The chain links TRBV6-6 to TRBJ2-7, with D hard to call. Trimming took off 5 bases at V and 6 bases at J, with 17 bases between the two ends. Germline-derived CDR1 and CDR2 are MNHNY and SVGAGI (reference sequence). The CDR3 covers 14 residues. DNA for the CDR3: TGTGCCAGCAGTATCCGACCGAGACGGGTCGAGCAGTACTTC. Protein product: CASSIRPRRVEQYF.

The chain links TRBV29-1 to TRBJ2-2; TRBD1 agrees at 7 bases. In germline, CDR1 is SQVTM, CDR2 ANQGSEA. This CDR3 has 14 residues. V was pared by 4 bases and J by 5 bases, with 7 bases of the junction left unmatched. CDR3 coding DNA: TGCAGCGTTGGGGACAGAGGTGGAACCGGGGAGCTGTTTTTT. Its translation is CSVGDRGGTGELFF.

CDR3 sequence reads: CASTRGGTGEKLFF. The CDR3 nucleotides are TGTGCCAGCACTCGCGGGGGAACGGGGGAAAAACTGTTTTTT. The gene calls are TRBV28 and TRBJ1-4; D possibly corresponds to TRBD1 (5 bases). There are 14 residues in the CDR3. The V end was cut by 7 bases, the J end by 8 bases, with 17 bases between. Germline CDR1 reads MDHEN; CDR2 reads SYDVKM.